This passage covers 26 T cell receptor beta chains from one sample sequenced in a study of OX40 agonist ivuxolimab in advanced cancers. Repertoires were generated with immunoSEQ multiplex PCR, while TCRdb's copy carries only in-frame clones and drops some. The profile shows some 20,000 clones, over 70% of them singletons. The specimen was CD4+ or CD8+ T cells sorted from blood, collected in a trial of the OX40 agonist ivuxolimab. All receptors derive from an adult with an advanced solid tumor such as melanoma, head and neck, liver or kidney cancer.

This clone was picked up a small number of times. The same CDR3 arises from other DNA sequences in this sample as well. The chain couples TRBV5-1 to TRBJ2-7; D remains unclear. The ends were cut back, 0 bases at V and 2 bases at J, with 9 bases in the middle. CDR1 SGHRS and CDR2 YFSETQ come from the germline V gene. This CDR3 contains 14 residues. CDR3 loop: CASSLVVSPYEQYF. The CDR3 bases are TGCGCCAGCAGCTTGGTAGTATCCCCCTACGAGCAGTACTTC.

This chain links TRBV11-2 with TRBJ1-1; D gene ambiguous. Germline loops: CDR1 SGHAT, CDR2 FQNNGV. The CDR3 is 16 residues long. The ends were cut back, 2 bases at V and 1 base at J, with 14 bases in the middle. The CDR3, as DNA: TGTGCCAGCAGCTTACCCGGACGTGGGCCGAACACTGAAGCTTTCTTT. It encodes CASSLPGRGPNTEAFF.

This sequence joins TRBV30 and TRBJ1-5; D is unresolved. The CDR3 runs 13 residues. V gave up 5 bases and J gave up 3 bases, with 11 bases separating them. Germline V gives CDR1 GTSNPN, CDR2 SVGIG (reference sequence). The DNA of the CDR3 is TGTGCCTGGGGCGACGGGAACAATCAGCCCCAGCATTTT. Translation gives CAWGDGNNQPQHF. The entire variable domain, with the rest obtained from reference TRBV30 and TRBJ1-5, is as follows: SQTIHQWPATLVQPVGSPLSLECTVEGTSNPNLYWYRQAAGRGLQLLFYSVGIGQISSEVPQNLSASRPQDRQFILSSKKLLLSDSGFYLCAWGDGNNQPQHFGDGTRLSIL.

CDR3 bases: TGTGCCAGCAGTAGAGGGACTCCCGAGAATCAGCCCCAGCATTTT. Translating it yields CASSRGTPENQPQHF. The gene calls are TRBV6-1 and TRBJ1-5, with TRBD1 as a possible D gene (5 bases). CDR1 is MNHNS and CDR2 is SASEGT in the germline V gene. The CDR3 has 15 residues. V dropped 5 bases and J dropped 4 bases, with 15 bases sitting between them.

The rearrangement links TRBV7-6 to TRBJ1-6; D gene unclear. V lost 5 bases and J lost 5, with 13 bases in between. CDR3 length: 15 residues. Germline V gene data show CDR1 as SGHVS and CDR2 as FNYEAQ. The CDR3 is CASSPRQENNSPLHF. The CDR3 region has the DNA TGTGCCAGCAGCCCTCGTCAAGAGAATAATTCACCCCTCCACTTT.

V and J are TRBV27 and TRBJ1-5; D is unresolved. Per the germline V gene, CDR1 is MNHEY and CDR2 is SMNVEV (reference sequence). V lost 2 bases to trimming and J lost 2 bases, with 10 bases between them. The CDR3 consists of 15 residues. The CDR3 protein is CASSLGFGGNQPQHF. The CDR3 DNA reads as TGTGCCAGCAGTTTAGGGTTCGGGGGCAATCAGCCCCAGCATTTT.

The V call is TRBV7-6, the J call TRBJ1-4, with 9 bases aligning to TRBD1. V lost 1 base, J lost 2 bases, and 11 bases stayed unmatched. Germline V CDR1 and CDR2: SGHVS, FNYEAQ. The CDR3 has 19 amino acids. In nucleotides, the CDR3 is TGTGCCAGCAGCTTAGAGGGACAGGGCGTCTTTAGGACTAATGAAAAACTGTTTTTT. Protein: CASSLEGQGVFRTNEKLFF.

This clone was found once. This chain uses TRBV2 with TRBJ2-5, with 7 bases that match TRBD1. The J segment lost 5 bases and the V segment lost 6 bases, leaving 12 bases of the junction unmatched. The CDR3 totals 15 residues. Germline V CDR1 and CDR2: SNHLY, FYNNEI. As DNA, the CDR3 is TGTGCCAGCAGACCGACAGGGTCGGTAATCGAGACCCAGTACTTC. Translation gives CASRPTGSVIETQYF.

This chain joins TRBV5-1 and TRBJ1-2; 10 bases line up with TRBD1. Germline V gene sequence: CDR1 SGHRS, CDR2 YFSETQ. J gave up 4 bases and V 5 bases, and 8 bases lay outside the gene matches. There are 15 residues in the CDR3. CDR3 in amino acids: CASSLPGQGIYGYTF. The DNA for the CDR3 is TGCGCCAGCAGTTTACCGGGACAGGGGATCTATGGCTACACCTTC.

The genes are TRBV7-9 and TRBJ2-1; D is possibly TRBD1 or TRBD2 (5 bases each). V was cut by 2 bases and J by 7 bases, with 15 bases left in between. The germline V gene has CDR1 SEHNR and CDR2 FQNEAQ (reference sequence). The CDR3 covers 15 residues. Here the CDR3 DNA reads TGTGCCAGCAGCTTAAGAGGGGCTGCAGGGAATGAGCAGTTCTTC. As protein: CASSLRGAAGNEQFF.

The V and J genes are TRBV7-8 and TRBJ2-1; D may be TRBD1 or TRBD2 (6 bases each). This CDR3 is built from 14 residues. The germline V and J ends were trimmed by 8 bases and 6 bases, with 17 bases remaining between them. Germline lookup yields CDR1 SGHVS and CDR2 FQNEAQ. The chain's CDR3 is CASLLGGEGNEQFF. The CDR3, as DNA: TGTGCCAGCCTCCTCGGGGGCGAGGGCAATGAGCAGTTCTTC. Based on the CDR3 plus reference TRBV7-8 and TRBJ2-1, the full variable domain is GAGVSQSPRYKVAKRGQDVALRCDPISGHVSLFWYQQALGQGPEFLTYFQNEAQLDKSGLPSDRFFAERPEGSVSTLKIQRTQQEDSAVYLCASLLGGEGNEQFFGPGTRLTVL.

This clone was seen a few times. The chain links TRBV6-4 to TRBJ2-2; 7 bases align to TRBD1. Germline loops: CDR1 MRHNA, CDR2 SNTAGT. This CDR3 contains 15 residues. V gave up 6 bases and J gave up 6 bases; unmatched junction bases: 10. CDR3 nucleotides: TGTGCCAGCAGCAGGGGACAGAGAAACGCCGGGGAGCTGTTTTTT. Translating it yields CASSRGQRNAGELFF.

This chain uses TRBV6-6 with TRBJ1-2; D ambiguous. The CDR3 extends over 15 amino acids. The ends were cut back, 2 bases at V and 7 bases at J, with 17 bases in the middle. Germline CDR1 reads MNHNY; CDR2 reads SVGAGI (reference sequence). This CDR3 is CASSYDTGRSGGYTF. DNA for the CDR3: TGTGCCAGCAGTTACGACACGGGCCGTAGTGGTGGCTACACCTTC.

The J gene is TRBJ1-1, the V gene TRBV5-1; D gene ambiguous. Germline V gene sequence: CDR1 SGHRS, CDR2 YFSETQ. V was clipped by 5 bases and J by 4 bases, with 9 bases between them. The CDR3 runs 12 residues. In nucleotides, the CDR3 is TGCGCCAGCAGTAACAGACCCACTGAAGCTTTCTTT. Its protein product is CASSNRPTEAFF.

This clone was observed a few times. The CDR3 DNA sequence: TGTGCCAGCGGGGGGACAGGGATCAAGCCCCAGCATTTT. This sequence encodes CASGGTGIKPQHF. V is TRBV25-1 and J is TRBJ1-5; TRBD1 agrees at 9 bases. This CDR3 region has 13 residues. CDR1 and CDR2 (germline): MGHDK, SYGVNS. The V segment lost 8 bases and the J segment 8 bases; nucleotides outside the gene matches: 7.

This sequence joins TRBV27 and TRBJ1-2, with 10 bases matching TRBD1. J lost 7 bases, V lost 5 bases, and 16 bases had no gene match. CDR1 is MNHEY and CDR2 is SMNVEV in the germline V gene (reference sequence). The CDR3 loop spans 17 amino acids. CDR3 in amino acids: CASSRGWLDRGKVGYTF. The CDR3 bases are TGTGCCAGCAGTCGCGGTTGGTTGGACAGGGGGAAGGTTGGCTACACCTTC.

The rearrangement joins TRBV5-1 to TRBJ1-1; D is unclear. This CDR3 contains 14 residues. Germline CDR1 reads SGHRS; CDR2 reads YFSETQ. The V end was cut by 7 bases, the J end by 1 base, with 14 bases between. CDR3 bases: TGCGCCAGCGGTCTTGGAGTGGGGAACACTGAAGCTTTCTTT. Its protein is CASGLGVGNTEAFF.

The chain is built from TRBV6-5 and TRBJ1-2; tentatively, D is TRBD1 (6 bases). Germline lookup yields CDR1 MNHEY and CDR2 SVGAGI. Trimming stripped 0 bases from V and 6 bases from J, with 17 bases between. The length of the CDR3 is 16 residues. As DNA, the CDR3 is TGTGCCAGCAGTTACTCCTCGACAGGTTCCACTAATGGCTACACCTTC. Translation gives CASSYSSTGSTNGYTF.

The chain has TRBV5-1 and TRBJ2-3, with D perhaps TRBD1 (7 bases). The CDR3 loop spans 14 amino acids. Trimming stripped 5 bases from V and 6 bases from J, with 16 bases between. Germline V gives CDR1 SGHRS, CDR2 YFSETQ. This CDR3 is CASRQKTGRDTQYF. DNA for the CDR3: TGCGCCAGCAGACAAAAGACAGGGAGGGATACGCAGTATTTT. The full variable domain, rest sourced from reference TRBV5-1 and TRBJ2-3, is KAGVTQTPRYLIKTRGQQVTLSCSPISGHRSVSWYQQTPGQGLQFLFEYFSETQRNKGNFPGRFSGRQFSNSRSEMNVSTLELGDSALYLCASRQKTGRDTQYFGPGTRLTVL.

The V gene is TRBV7-8, the J gene TRBJ1-2; the D gene is possibly TRBD1 (6 bases). V was cut by 8 bases and J by 6 bases, with 25 bases left in between. Germline V CDR1 and CDR2: SGHVS, FQNEAQ. This CDR3 has 16 amino acids. The CDR3 loop is CASAPKGVGYTNGYTF. The CDR3 bases are TGTGCCAGCGCTCCGAAGGGGGTGGGGTACACCAATGGCTACACCTTC.

The chain joins TRBV19 to TRBJ2-3; TRBD2 is a possible D gene (7 bases). Germline CDR1 is LNHDA and CDR2 is SQIVND (reference sequence). The CDR3 runs to 15 residues. V was trimmed by 3 bases and J by 4 bases, leaving 14 bases between them. CDR3 bases: TGTGCCAGTAGTATCGCGGGGGCAGGCGCAGATACGCAGTATTTT. Amino acids: CASSIAGAGADTQYF.

Concerning this clone: Relative to the germline gene, one junction end is altered; a read error may explain this. V usage is TRBV6-1 and J usage is TRBJ2-4; 8 nucleotides agree with TRBD2. The CDR3 totals 13 residues. Germline V gene data show CDR1 as MNHNS and CDR2 as SASEGT. Written as DNA, the CDR3 is TGTGCCAGCAGTGGAGCGGGAGTAGGATCAGTGGACTTC. This codes for CASSGAGVGSVDF.

This chain connects TRBV6-1 to TRBJ1-3; D unresolved. V was pared by 6 bases and J by 3 bases, with 9 bases between. The CDR3 length is 13 residues. Germline CDR1 MNHNS, CDR2 SASEGT. The CDR3 reads CASSLVGGNTIYF. The CDR3 DNA is TGTGCCAGCAGCCTAGTGGGTGGAAACACCATATATTTT.

The chain couples TRBV6-1 to TRBJ1-5; D unresolved. Germline assignment: CDR1 MNHNS and CDR2 SASEGT. This CDR3 has 14 residues. V shed 0 bases and J shed 7 bases, with 10 bases lying between them. The CDR3 nucleotides are TGTGCCAGCAGTGAAGCAAGTGATGGACAGCCCCAGCATTTT. Protein product: CASSEASDGQPQHF.

The rearrangement uses TRBV15 and TRBJ2-1, with 7 bases identical to TRBD1. This CDR3 comprises 13 residues. The germline CDR1 and CDR2 sequences are LNHNV and YYDKDF (reference sequence). The V and J ends lost 9 bases and 2 bases, in that order; junction bases with no gene match: 4. The CDR3 region is CATRQGAYNEQFF. CDR3 nucleotides: TGTGCCACAAGACAGGGAGCCTACAATGAGCAGTTCTTC. The entire variable domain, with the rest obtained from reference TRBV15 and TRBJ2-1, is as follows: DAMVIQNPRYQVTQFGKPVTLSCSQTLNHNVMYWYQQKSSQAPKLLFHYYDKDFNNEADTPDNFQSRRPNTSFCFLDIRSPGLGDTAMYLCATRQGAYNEQFFGPGTRLTVL.

The V call is TRBV11-3, the J call TRBJ2-1, with a possible D match to TRBD1 (6 bases). The CDR3 totals 13 residues. V lost 5 bases to trimming and J lost 8 bases, with 13 bases between them. Germline V gene lookup returns CDR1 SGHNT and CDR2 YENEEA. CDR3 in amino acids: CASSQDYRDEQFF. CDR3 DNA: TGTGCCAGCAGCCAAGATTACAGGGATGAGCAGTTCTTC.